This T cell receptor beta chain was retrieved from a study of shared clonotypes between healthy human individuals (dated by TCRdb to about 2020). Broadly, across the study: The cohort included a few men and two women between 18 and 49 years of age. To estimate repertoire size and how much clonotypes are shared between individuals, the study performed deep sequencing of blood TCR repertoires from a few healthy adults. Per donor, leukapheresis produced somewhere between about 0.94 and 9 billion PBMCs. For each donor, CD4 naive and CD4 memory were each run on three plates, CD8 naive on two plates, and CD8 memory on one plate. Different laboratories and diverse techniques were used to prepare libraries and sequence TCR repertoires, to increase sequencing depth and limit assay-specific biases.

The CDR3 starts with the cysteine, ends with the phenylalanine, and has 15 residues. Just the 45-base CDR3 DNA is kept, in frame starting at base 1. V has 2 bases trimmed and J has 8 bases trimmed; junction bases matching no gene number 8. CDR1 and CDR2 are read off the germline V gene as KGHSH and LQKENI. Using the deep immunoSEQ assay, multiplex PCR amplified TCR CDR3 regions from genomic DNA. Genomic DNA extracted from each cell subset was distributed evenly over all wells of several immunoSEQ 96-well plates, and each plate served as one replicate. Each replicate PCR for sorted subsets received 200 ng genomic DNA, equal to roughly 30,000 T cell genomes. Purified libraries were measured with a Qubit 3.0 fluorometer, size-checked on a Bioanalyzer 2100, and measured again with the KAPA Library Quantification kit. Every immunoSEQ 96-well plate was sequenced on a separate single-read 150-cycle Illumina NextSeq 550 flow cell. On the authors' methods: Because the immunoSEQ output held only junctional sequences and lacked quality scores, the filtering could not match the filtering applied to full-length reads. Sequences were annotated with PyIR, a Python wrapper for IgBLAST v1.9, using IMGT germline references to assign V/J genes and CDR3. Reads were removed for weak V/J assignments (E-value above 1e-6), missing CDR3, stop codons, out-of-frame junctions, or ambiguous translated residues. V3J clonotypes were defined as sequences sharing an identical inferred V gene, J gene, and CDR3 amino acid sequence. To compute the percentage overlap between repertoires, the number of shared unique clonotypes was divided by the size of the smaller repertoire. RTK rarefaction, the Chao1 estimator, and Recon v2.1 estimates of unobserved clonotypes were used to assess repertoire richness. Generation probabilities for all TCRbeta clonotypes obtained by the gDNA method from a few donors were computed using OLGA. In its TCRdb copy, this immuneACCESS table keeps in-frame sequences only and misses some clones. Where compared with another copy, unresolved V genes explain less than half of these, and the others have no known cause. That table furnishes V, J and clone size, whereas the DNA furnished D and trimming. The sample includes approximately 2.5 million clones, with roughly 93% observed a single time. The ten largest clones represent roughly 0.36% of the sample.

The paper as a whole reports these results and caveats: Sampling was restricted to blood, and TCR repertoires in tissue are likely to differ from TCR repertoires in blood. Pairwise subsampling indicated that sequencing depth was expected to affect the degree of clonotype sharing among donors. Because the study included only a small number of donors, the genetic and exposure-history diversity represented was limited. Clonotypes shared by all four sorted-subset donors showed higher generation probabilities than non-shared clonotypes. Rarefaction of sorted-subset datasets indicated incomplete sequencing despite the large sequencing depth. About 5% of naive CD4, 3% to 3.5% of naive CD8, 2.3% of memory CD4, and 0.4% of memory CD8 clonotypes were shared across several donors. Naive subsets generally had larger estimated clonotype richness than memory subsets did.

To note about this clone: Its antigen is still unknown. The sample holds no much larger clone one base away, and base qualities are not on file.

The donors were healthy, HIV-negative adults with no recently reported acute infections or vaccinations. All donors were Caucasian adults living in Nashville, Tennessee, USA. Magnetic negative selection was used to enrich CD4+ T cells, after which naive cells were positively selected on CD45RA and the negative fraction became the memory subset. Blood was obtained by leukapheresis, after which PBMCs were separated by Ficoll-Histopaque density gradient centrifugation and cryopreserved in liquid nitrogen vapor phase. Purity and quantity of every magnetically sorted T cell population were checked by analytical flow cytometry. Genomic DNA was isolated from each sorted fraction and quantified by UV absorbance on a Nanodrop 2000c.

The chain couples TRBV18 to TRBJ1-5; 8 nucleotides in the junction match TRBD1. Sequenced sample: naive CD4+ T cells from PBMCs. Interpreted using the paper, the cell subset or site label stands for: CD45RA+ positively selected. The clonotype comes from a man between 18 and 29 years old in good health. Some clones in this sample may be carry-over from other donors' samples. The CDR3 region: CASSPASTGGKPQHF. The DNA sequence reads TGTGCCAGCTCACCAGCCAGTACAGGGGGAAAGCCCCAGCATTTT.